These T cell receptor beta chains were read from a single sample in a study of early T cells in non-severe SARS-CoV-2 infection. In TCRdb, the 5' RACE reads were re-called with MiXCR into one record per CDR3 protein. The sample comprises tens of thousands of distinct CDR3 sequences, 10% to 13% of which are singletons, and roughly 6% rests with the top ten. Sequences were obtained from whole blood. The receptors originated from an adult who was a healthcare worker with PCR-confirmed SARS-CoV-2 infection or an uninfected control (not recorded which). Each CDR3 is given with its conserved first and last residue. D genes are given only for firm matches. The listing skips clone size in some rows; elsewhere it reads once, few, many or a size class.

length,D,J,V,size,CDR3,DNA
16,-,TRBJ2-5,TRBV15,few,CATSVLWGGPQETQYF,TGTGCCACCAGCGTGCTTTGGGGGGGGCCTCAAGAGACCCAGTACTTC
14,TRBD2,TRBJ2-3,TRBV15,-,CATSVPGLADTQYF,TGTGCCACCAGCGTCCCGGGACTAGCAGATACGCAGTATTTT
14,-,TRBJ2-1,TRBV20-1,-,CSARDQPSFYEQFF,TGCAGTGCTAGAGATCAGCCTAGCTTCTATGAGCAGTTCTTC
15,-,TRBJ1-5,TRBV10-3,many,CAISDRSRSNQPQHF,TGTGCCATCAGTGATCGGTCGAGGAGCAATCAGCCCCAGCATTTT
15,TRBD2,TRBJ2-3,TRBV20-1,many,CSATVLAGGTDTQYF,TGCAGTGCTACCGTTTTAGCGGGAGGTACAGATACGCAGTATTTT
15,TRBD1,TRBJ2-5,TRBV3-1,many,CASSLRGGRTETQYF,TGTGCCAGCAGCCTCAGAGGGGGCAGGACAGAGACCCAGTACTTC
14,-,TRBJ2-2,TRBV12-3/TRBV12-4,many,CASSPGRNTGELFF,TGTGCCAGCAGTCCTGGACGGAACACCGGGGAGCTGTTTTTT
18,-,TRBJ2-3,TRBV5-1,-,CASSLVPPPGGATDTQYF,TGCGCCAGCAGCTTGGTCCCCCCCCCTGGCGGGGCCACAGATACGCAGTATTTT
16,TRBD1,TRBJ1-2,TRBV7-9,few,CASSLGTGGDSYGYTF,TGTGCCAGCAGCTTGGGGACAGGGGGTGATAGCTATGGCTACACCTTC
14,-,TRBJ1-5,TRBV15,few,CATSRAGGNQPQHF,TGTGCCACCAGCAGGGCCGGGGGCAATCAGCCCCAGCATTTT
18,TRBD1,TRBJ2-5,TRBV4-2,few,CASSQEYGGAGGRETQYF,TGTGCCAGCAGCCAAGAGTATGGTGGCGCAGGGGGCCGGGAGACCCAGTACTTC
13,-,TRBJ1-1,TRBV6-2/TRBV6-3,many,CASSRTENTEAFF,TGTGCCAGCAGTAGGACAGAGAACACTGAAGCTTTCTTT
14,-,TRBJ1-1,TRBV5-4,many,CASSLVDRPNEAFF,TGTGCCAGCAGCTTGGTCGACAGACCCAATGAAGCTTTCTTT
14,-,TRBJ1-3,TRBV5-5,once,CASSLRYGGNTIYF,TGTGCCAGCAGCTTGCGGTACGGTGGAAACACCATATATTTT
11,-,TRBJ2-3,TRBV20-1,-,CSASGTDTQYF,TGCAGTGCTAGCGGGACAGATACGCAGTATTTT
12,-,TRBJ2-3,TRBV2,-,CASSPTSDTQYF,TGTGCCAGCAGCCCCACGTCAGATACGCAGTATTTT
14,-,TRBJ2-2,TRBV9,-,CASSVVPGYGELFF,TGTGCCAGCAGCGTAGTACCCGGTTACGGGGAGCTGTTTTTT
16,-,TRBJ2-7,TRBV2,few,CASSEKLNRENYEQYF,TGTGCCAGCAGTGAAAAACTAAATAGGGAAAACTACGAGCAGTACTTC
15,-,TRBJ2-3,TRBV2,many,CASRGRLRGTDTQYF,TGTGCCAGCCGGGGTAGACTGCGCGGCACAGATACGCAGTATTTT
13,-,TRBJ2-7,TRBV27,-,CASQSGASYEQYF,TGTGCCAGCCAGTCCGGGGCCTCTTACGAGCAGTACTTC
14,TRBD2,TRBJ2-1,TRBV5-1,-,CASNHPSGSNEQFF,TGCGCCAGCAACCACCCTAGCGGGAGCAATGAGCAGTTCTTC
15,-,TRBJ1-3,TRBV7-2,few,CASSLTGTPGNTIYF,TGTGCCAGCAGCTTAACAGGGACGCCAGGAAACACCATATATTTT
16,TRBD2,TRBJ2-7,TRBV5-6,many,CASGLQTSGRSYEQYF,TGTGCCAGCGGCCTTCAGACTAGCGGGCGTTCCTACGAGCAGTACTTC
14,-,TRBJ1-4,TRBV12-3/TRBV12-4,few,CASSSQSTNEKLFF,TGTGCCAGCAGCTCACAGTCAACTAATGAAAAACTGTTTTTT
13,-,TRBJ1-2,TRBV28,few,CASREGGGSGYTF,TGTGCCAGCAGGGAAGGTGGAGGGAGCGGCTACACCTTC
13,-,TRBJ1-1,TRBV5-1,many,CASSSTVTTEAFF,TGCGCCAGCAGCTCCACGGTTACCACTGAAGCTTTCTTT